The clone carrying this TCR beta chain was seen a few times. Its specificity is unknown. This sample is drawn from a study of T-cell reconstitution after alpha-beta-depleted transplantation in children. Study-wide results and caveats: Several hundred expanded graft clones reportedly gave rise to the alpha-beta T cells present about two months after transplant.

TCRbeta library preparation incorporated unique molecular identifiers. Via MiXCR, TCRdb re-called the PCR reads, giving one row per CDR3 protein. The sample holds 500,000 to 650,000 distinct CDR3 sequences, over 9.5% seen once. Trimming at V came to 5 bases and at J to 0 bases, leaving 15 bases not matched to a gene. CDR1 and CDR2 (germline): MGHRA, YSYEKL. The CDR3 sequence is 18 residues long. V gene TRBV4-1 combines with J gene TRBJ2-7, with TRBD1 matching over 8 bases. The source of this sequence is a female patient aged 2 to 10 who had a stem cell transplant for aplastic anemia, so the T cells may come from the graft donor. The sample in question was PBMCs, mostly from graft donor cells, obtained 180 days after TCRalphabeta/CD19-depleted stem cell transplant. The CDR3 sequence: CASSSGATGTGFSYEQYF. For the CDR3, the DNA is TGCGCCAGCAGCTCCGGCGCGACCGGGACAGGTTTCTCCTACGAGCAGTACTTC.